Listed here are 8 T cell receptor beta chains from one sample, sequenced in a study of graft-versus-host responses after intestinal transplantation. TCRdb's copy holds only in-frame clones and misses some; the assay was immunoSEQ multiplex PCR. The sample contains tens of thousands of clones, 70% to 85% of which appear only once. Antigen specificity for these receptors is unknown. This material consisted of unstimulated CD4+ T cells sorted from spleen or lymph node cells, taken before transplant. The receptor set was obtained from a human donor who was the organ donor for an intestinal transplant.

The V and J genes are TRBV7-2 and TRBJ2-2; 8 bases align to TRBD2. The CDR3 is made up of 15 amino acids. The ends lost 5 bases at V and 5 bases at J; junction bases unmatched: 7. Germline-derived CDR1 and CDR2 are SGHTA and FQGNSA. The CDR3 spells CASSLRLARTGELFF. The CDR3 bases are TGTGCCAGCAGCCTCCGACTAGCGAGGACCGGGGAGCTGTTTTTT.

V and J are TRBV11-1 and TRBJ2-2, with 9 nucleotides matching TRBD1. The CDR3 runs 16 residues. The V and J ends lost 6 bases and 7 bases, in that order; junction bases with no gene match: 12. Germline lookup yields CDR1 SGHAT and CDR2 FQDESV (reference sequence). The CDR3 sequence: CASSLGDRAIGGELFF. The CDR3 region has the DNA TGTGCCAGCAGTCTAGGGGACAGGGCAATTGGCGGGGAGCTGTTTTTT.

The rearrangement uses TRBV7-9 and TRBJ1-1; no reliable D call. The length of the CDR3 is 13 residues. Between the trimmed V and J ends, which lost 3 bases and 6 bases, there was a span of 11 bases. Germline V gene data show CDR1 as SEHNR and CDR2 as FQNEAQ (reference sequence). The CDR3 nucleotides are TGTGCCAGCAGCTTTATTCCCCCGGCTGAAGCTTTCTTT. Translated: CASSFIPPAEAFF.

This chain joins TRBV7-2 and TRBJ2-5, with TRBD2 identical over 10 bases. The germline gives CDR1 SGHTA, CDR2 FQGNSA. Trimming at V came to 3 bases and at J to 1 base, leaving 5 bases not matched to a gene. CDR3 length: 16 amino acids. CDR3 sequence reads: CASSLSSGGGQETQYF. The CDR3 DNA reads TGTGCCAGCAGCTTGTCTAGCGGGGGTGGCCAAGAGACCCAGTACTTC.

This chain connects TRBV15 to TRBJ2-1, with 8 nucleotides matching TRBD1. The CDR3 extends over 16 amino acids. Per the germline V gene, CDR1 is LNHNV and CDR2 is YYDKDF (reference sequence). V was clipped by 1 base and J by 8 bases; unmatched bases: 10. The CDR3 DNA follows: TGTGCCACCAGCAGAGCACGCCCCAGGGGGCCTCATGAGCAGTTCTTC. It yields the protein CATSRARPRGPHEQFF. Combining the CDR3 with reference TRBV15 and TRBJ2-1 gives the whole variable domain DAMVIQNPRYQVTQFGKPVTLSCSQTLNHNVMYWYQQKSSQAPKLLFHYYDKDFNNEADTPDNFQSRRPNTSFCFLDIRSPGLGDTAMYLCATSRARPRGPHEQFFGPGTRLTVL.

V gene TRBV7-9 combines with J gene TRBJ1-3; no definite D call. The CDR3 has 15 amino acids. V lost 1 base and J 0 bases, leaving 7 bases between the germline ends. Germline CDR1 reads SEHNR; CDR2 reads FQNEAQ (reference sequence). CDR3 protein: CASSLVEASGNTIYF. The CDR3 nucleotides read TGTGCCAGCAGCTTAGTGGAGGCCTCTGGAAACACCATATATTTT. Together with reference TRBV7-9 and TRBJ1-3, the CDR3 gives the full variable domain: DTGVSQNPRHKITKRGQNVTFRCDPISEHNRLYWYRQTLGQGPEFLTYFQNEAQLEKSRLLSDRFSAERPKGSFSTLEIQRTEQGDSAMYLCASSLVEASGNTIYFGEGSWLTVV.

For the CDR3, the DNA is TGTGCCAGCAGCCAAATTAAGACAGGGGGCATCGACGAGCAGTACTTC. Translated: CASSQIKTGGIDEQYF. The rearrangement links TRBV5-5 to TRBJ2-7; TRBD1 agrees at 10 bases. The CDR3 is 16 residues long. Germline CDR1 and CDR2: SGHKS and YYEKEE (reference sequence). Trimming cost V 4 bases and J 5 bases; bases outside gene matches: 12.

This clone was found once. The chain is built from TRBV5-1 and TRBJ1-2; D remains unclear. V was cut by 8 bases and J by 2 bases, with 13 bases left in between. The CDR3 contains 13 residues. Germline assignment: CDR1 SGHRS and CDR2 YFSETQ. The CDR3 here is CASGENLNYGYTF. In DNA, the CDR3 is TGCGCCAGTGGGGAGAACTTAAACTATGGCTACACCTTC. The full variable domain, its missing parts supplied by reference TRBV5-1 and TRBJ1-2, is KAGVTQTPRYLIKTRGQQVTLSCSPISGHRSVSWYQQTPGQGLQFLFEYFSETQRNKGNFPGRFSGRQFSNSRSEMNVSTLELGDSALYLCASGENLNYGYTFGSGTRLTVV.